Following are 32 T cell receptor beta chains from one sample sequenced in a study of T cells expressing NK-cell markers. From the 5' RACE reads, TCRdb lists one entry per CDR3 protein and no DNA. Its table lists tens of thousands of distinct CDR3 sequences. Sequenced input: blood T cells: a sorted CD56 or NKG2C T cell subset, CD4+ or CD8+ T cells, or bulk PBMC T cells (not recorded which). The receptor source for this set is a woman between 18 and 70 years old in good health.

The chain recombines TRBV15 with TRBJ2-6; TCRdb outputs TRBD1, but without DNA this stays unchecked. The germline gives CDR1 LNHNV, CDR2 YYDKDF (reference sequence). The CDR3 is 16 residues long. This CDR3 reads CATSRATGSGANVLTF.

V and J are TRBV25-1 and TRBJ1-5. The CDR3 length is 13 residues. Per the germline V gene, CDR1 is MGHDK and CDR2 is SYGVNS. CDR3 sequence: CATGASGNQPQHF.

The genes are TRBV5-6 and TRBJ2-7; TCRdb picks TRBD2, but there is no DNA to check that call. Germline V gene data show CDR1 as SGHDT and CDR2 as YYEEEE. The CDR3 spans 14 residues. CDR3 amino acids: CASSFGSGRYEQYF.

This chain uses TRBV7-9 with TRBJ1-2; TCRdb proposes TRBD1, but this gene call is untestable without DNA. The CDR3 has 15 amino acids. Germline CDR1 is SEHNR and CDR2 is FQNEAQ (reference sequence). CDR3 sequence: CASSQRDGTNYGYTF.

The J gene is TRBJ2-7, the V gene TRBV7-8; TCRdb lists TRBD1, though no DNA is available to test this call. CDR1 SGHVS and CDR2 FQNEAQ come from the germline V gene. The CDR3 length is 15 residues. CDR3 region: CASSLVGGGGYEQYF.

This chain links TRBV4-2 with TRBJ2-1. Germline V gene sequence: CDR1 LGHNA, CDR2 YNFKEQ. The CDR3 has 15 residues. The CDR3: CASSQVQGSYNEQFF.

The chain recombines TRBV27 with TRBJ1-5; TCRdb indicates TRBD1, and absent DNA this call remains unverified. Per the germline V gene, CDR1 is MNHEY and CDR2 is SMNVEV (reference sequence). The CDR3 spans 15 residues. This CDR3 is CASRRKDSSNQPQHF.

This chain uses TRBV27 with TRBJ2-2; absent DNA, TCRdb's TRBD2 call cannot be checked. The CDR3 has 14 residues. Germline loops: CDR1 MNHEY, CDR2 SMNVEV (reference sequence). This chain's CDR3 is CASSLRGPTGELFF.

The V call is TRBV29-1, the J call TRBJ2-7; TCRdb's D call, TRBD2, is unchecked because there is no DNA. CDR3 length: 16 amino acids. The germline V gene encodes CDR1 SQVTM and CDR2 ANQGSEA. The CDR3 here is CSVDLAQEGTSLVQYF.

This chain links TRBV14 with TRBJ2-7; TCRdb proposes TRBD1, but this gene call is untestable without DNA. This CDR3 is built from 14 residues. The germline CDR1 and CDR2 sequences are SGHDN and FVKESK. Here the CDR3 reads CASSLLGGNYEQYF.

CDR3 loop: CSVEEGWLAEISSYNEQFF. This chain links TRBV29-1 with TRBJ2-1; the D gene TCRdb calls, TRBD2, cannot be checked with no DNA. Germline-derived CDR1 and CDR2 are SQVTM and ANQGSEA. CDR3 length: 19 residues.

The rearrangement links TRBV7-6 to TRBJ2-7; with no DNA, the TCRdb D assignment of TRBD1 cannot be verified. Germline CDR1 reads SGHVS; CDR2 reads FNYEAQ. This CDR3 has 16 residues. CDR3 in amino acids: CASSFGGQGLLGEQYF. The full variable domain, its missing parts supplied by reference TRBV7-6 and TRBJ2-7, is GAGVSQSPRYKVTKRGQDVALRCDPISGHVSLYWYRQALGQGPEFLTYFNYEAQQDKSGLPNDRFSAERPEGSISTLTIQRTEQRDSAMYRCASSFGGQGLLGEQYFGPGTRLTVT.

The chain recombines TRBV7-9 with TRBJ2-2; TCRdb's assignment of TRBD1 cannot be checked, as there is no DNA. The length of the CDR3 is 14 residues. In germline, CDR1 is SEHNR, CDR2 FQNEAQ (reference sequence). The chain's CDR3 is CASSLGGRTGELFF. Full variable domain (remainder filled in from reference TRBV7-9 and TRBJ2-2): DTGVSQNPRHKITKRGQNVTFRCDPISEHNRLYWYRQTLGQGPEFLTYFQNEAQLEKSRLLSDRFSAERPKGSFSTLEIQRTEQGDSAMYLCASSLGGRTGELFFGEGSRLTVL.

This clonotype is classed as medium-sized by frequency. CDR3 residues: CASSDRGLSYEQFF. The V gene is TRBV6-4, the J gene TRBJ2-1; checking the TCRdb D call of TRBD1 is not possible without DNA. Germline values: CDR1 MRHNA, CDR2 SNTAGT. The CDR3 is 14 amino acids.

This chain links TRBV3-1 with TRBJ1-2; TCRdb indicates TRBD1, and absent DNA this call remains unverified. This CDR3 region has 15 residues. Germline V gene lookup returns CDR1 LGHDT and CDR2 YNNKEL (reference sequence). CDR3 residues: CASSPTRRGGYGYTF.

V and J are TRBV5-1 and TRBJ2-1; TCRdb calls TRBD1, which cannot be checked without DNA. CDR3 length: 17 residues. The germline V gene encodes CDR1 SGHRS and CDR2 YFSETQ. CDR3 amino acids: CASRLVPRDREDSEQFF.

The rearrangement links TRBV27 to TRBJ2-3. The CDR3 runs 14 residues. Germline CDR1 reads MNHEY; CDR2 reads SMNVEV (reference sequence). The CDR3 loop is CASNQHNIADTQYF.

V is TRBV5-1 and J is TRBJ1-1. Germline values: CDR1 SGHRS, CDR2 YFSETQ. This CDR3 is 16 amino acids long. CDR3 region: CASSLDPQDSNTEAFF.

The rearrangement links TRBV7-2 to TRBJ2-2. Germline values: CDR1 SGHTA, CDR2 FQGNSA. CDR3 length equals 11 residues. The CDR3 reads CASSRRGELFF.

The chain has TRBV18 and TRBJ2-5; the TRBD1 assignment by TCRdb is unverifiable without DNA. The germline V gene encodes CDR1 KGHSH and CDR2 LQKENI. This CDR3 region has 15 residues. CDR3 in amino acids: CASSPSLGGDETQYF. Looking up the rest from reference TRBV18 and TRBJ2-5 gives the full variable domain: NAGVMQNPRHLVRRRGQEARLRCSPMKGHSHVYWYRQLPEEGLKFMVYLQKENIIDESGMPKERFSAEFPKEGPSILRIQQVVRGDSAAYFCASSPSLGGDETQYFGPGTRLLVL.

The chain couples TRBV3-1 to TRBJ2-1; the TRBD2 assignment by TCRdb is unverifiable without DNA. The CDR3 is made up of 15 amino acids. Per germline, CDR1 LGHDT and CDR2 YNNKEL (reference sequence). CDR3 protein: CASSQTSGRGDEQFF.

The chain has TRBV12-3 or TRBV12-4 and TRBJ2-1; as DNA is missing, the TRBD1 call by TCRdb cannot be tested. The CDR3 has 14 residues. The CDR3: CATLDPAGSNEQFF.

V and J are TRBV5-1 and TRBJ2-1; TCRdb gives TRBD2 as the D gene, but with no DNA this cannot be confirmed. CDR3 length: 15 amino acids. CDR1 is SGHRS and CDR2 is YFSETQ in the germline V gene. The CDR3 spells CASSFRTSLDNEQFF.

The CDR3 loop reads CASFGGPDTEAFF. The chain couples TRBV12-3 or TRBV12-4 to TRBJ1-1; TCRdb selects TRBD1, and the lack of DNA leaves this call unchecked. The length of the CDR3 is 13 residues.

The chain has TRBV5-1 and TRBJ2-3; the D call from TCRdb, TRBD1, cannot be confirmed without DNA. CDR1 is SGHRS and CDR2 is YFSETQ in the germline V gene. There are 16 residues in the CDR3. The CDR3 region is CASSGNWDGATDTQYF.

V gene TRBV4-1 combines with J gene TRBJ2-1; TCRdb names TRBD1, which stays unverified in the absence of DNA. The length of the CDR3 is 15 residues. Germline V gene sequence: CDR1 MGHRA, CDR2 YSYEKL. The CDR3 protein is CASSQGAGSYNEQFF.

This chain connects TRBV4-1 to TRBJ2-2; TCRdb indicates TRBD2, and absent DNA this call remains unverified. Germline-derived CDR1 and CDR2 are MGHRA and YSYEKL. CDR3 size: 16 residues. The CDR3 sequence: CASSPTSGRFTGELFF.

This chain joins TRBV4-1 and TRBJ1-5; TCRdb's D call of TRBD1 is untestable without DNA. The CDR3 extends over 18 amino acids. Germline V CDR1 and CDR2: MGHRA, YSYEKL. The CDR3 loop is CASSQGLRGKSPNQPQHF.

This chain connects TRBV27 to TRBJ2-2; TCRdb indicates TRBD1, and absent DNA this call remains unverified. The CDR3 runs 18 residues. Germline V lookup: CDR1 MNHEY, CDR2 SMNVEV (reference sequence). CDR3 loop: CASTRDRVSMDVTGELFF.

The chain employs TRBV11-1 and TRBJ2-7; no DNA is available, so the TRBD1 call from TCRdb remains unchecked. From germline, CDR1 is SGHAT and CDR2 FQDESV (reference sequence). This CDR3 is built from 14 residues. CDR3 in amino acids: CASSSGQGWNEQYF.

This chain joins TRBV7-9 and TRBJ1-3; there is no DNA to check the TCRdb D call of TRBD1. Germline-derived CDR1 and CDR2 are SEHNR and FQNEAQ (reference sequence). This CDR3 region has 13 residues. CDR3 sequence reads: CASPGRQLNTIYF. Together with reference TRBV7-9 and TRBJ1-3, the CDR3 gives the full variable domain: DTGVSQNPRHKITKRGQNVTFRCDPISEHNRLYWYRQTLGQGPEFLTYFQNEAQLEKSRLLSDRFSAERPKGSFSTLEIQRTEQGDSAMYLCASPGRQLNTIYFGEGSWLTVV.

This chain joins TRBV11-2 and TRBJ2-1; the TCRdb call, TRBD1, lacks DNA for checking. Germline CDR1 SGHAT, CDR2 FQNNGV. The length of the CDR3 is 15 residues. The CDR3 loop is CASSLTSGGINEQFF.